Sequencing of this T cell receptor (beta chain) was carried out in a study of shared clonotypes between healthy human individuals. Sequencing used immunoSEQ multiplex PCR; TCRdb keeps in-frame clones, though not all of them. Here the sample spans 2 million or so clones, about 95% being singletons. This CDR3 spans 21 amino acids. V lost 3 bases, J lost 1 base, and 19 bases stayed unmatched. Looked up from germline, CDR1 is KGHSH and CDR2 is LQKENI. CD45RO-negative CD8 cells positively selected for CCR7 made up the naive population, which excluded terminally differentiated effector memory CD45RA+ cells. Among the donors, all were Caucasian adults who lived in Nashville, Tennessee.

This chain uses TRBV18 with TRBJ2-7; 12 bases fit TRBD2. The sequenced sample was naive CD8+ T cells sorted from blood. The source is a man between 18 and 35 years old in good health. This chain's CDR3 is CASSPSSGPSGRAIGSYEQYF. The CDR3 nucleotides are TGTGCCAGCTCACCCTCTTCTGGGCCTAGCGGGAGGGCCATCGGATCCTACGAGCAGTACTTC.